This entry features one TCR beta chain sequence. This clonotype was found many times. Its binding antigen is unknown. Within one base of it there is no much larger clone, and no base qualities were kept. The data originate from a study of molecular identifiers for immune sequencing clone quantification listed by TCRdb under 2018. For the wider study: For a replicate experiment, the RNA from either approximately 20,000 or 100,000 naive CD8 T cells was divided into five aliquots, and four of those aliquots went on to sequencing. This methods study benchmarked molecular-identifier clustering-based TCR repertoire sequencing (MIDCIRS) and TCR RNA copy counting, using CD8 T cells to do so. What the research found in general, with its limitations: Approximately 2.7 recovered TCR RNA copies per cell were obtained by modeling, versus approximately 9 by digital PCR, implying a capture efficiency of 25% to 30%. Without barcode sub-clustering, chimeric consensus sequences inflated TCR diversity; chimeras reached as high as 47%. Identical TCR molecules sharing a barcode could cause highly expanded clone sizes to be underestimated. A single cell's worth of spiked-in Jurkat TCR RNA was reported detectable even among one million naive CD8 T cells. The naive libraries included spiked-in Jurkat TCR RNA (about ten copies' worth), and this Jurkat TCR RNA is not part of the donor repertoire. In CMV-specific effector cells, clones with more than 20 RNA copies accounted for over 99% of molecules, whereas in naive cells such clones accounted for under 1%.

Relative to germline, V is 1 base shorter and J is 2 bases shorter, with 18 bases between their ends. The CDR1 and CDR2 encoded by the germline V gene are LGHNT and FRNRAP. There are 18 amino acids in the CDR3, from cysteine to phenylalanine inclusive. Of the read, only the CDR3 DNA is kept; its 54 bases are in frame from base 1. The library relied on PCR. Sequencer: Illumina HiSeq 4000. Bulk TCR libraries were prepared as previously described, using TCR primers listed in Table S5. The Qiagen AllPrep DNA/RNA kit was used to purify total RNA. Reads from multiple sequencing runs of the same library were pooled before analysis. The authors' analysis ran thus. Reads were retained only if the reads had an exact TCR constant sequence, and the retained reads were trimmed to 150 nt and grouped according to their 12-nt molecular barcodes. Within each barcode group, reads were sub-clustered at a 15% Levenshtein threshold, and quality-weighted consensus sequences were built per RNA molecule. Non-functional sequences were discarded, and so were lower-count sequences lying one edit away from another sequence. On the basis of fitting two negative binomial distributions, barcode sub-clusters with fewer than 20% of the maximum read count were discarded. The public reads were run again by TCRdb, first through fastp at Q25 and then through MiXCR, and only productive beta chains were kept. Identical CDR3 proteins give one entry, which carries the most common genes and DNA. Here the V and J calls rest on TCRdb's processing, not on the authors' analysis. Recorded for this sample are 63,000 or so distinct CDR3 sequences; about a sixth of them occurred a single time. Clones ranked in the top ten supply 1.5% of the sample.

Libraries of naive CD8 T cells were built from about 20,000 to 1,000,000 sorted cells, with 10%, 30% or 50% of the purified RNA used. Naive CD8 T cells, defined as CD8+CD4-CCR7+CD45RA+, were FACS-sorted into RLT Plus buffer on a BD FACSAria II. To test detection sensitivity, Jurkat RNA equivalent to more than 9 TCR copies was spiked into samples of about 19,000-1,000,000 naive CD8 T cells. Enrichment of CD8 T cells was done with RosetteSep CD8+ T Cell Enrichment Cocktail plus Ficoll-Paque, and ACK red cell lysis came afterward. Rearrangement joined TRBV12-5 to TRBJ1-5; a tentative D call is TRBD1 (6 bases match). The TCR comes from a human donor in good health. Some libraries in this study had Jurkat cell RNA spiked in. The sequencing sample was made of naive CD8+ T cells from blood, with Jurkat cell RNA spiked in. The cell subset or site label, as the study defines it: FACS-sorted CD8+CD4-CCR7+CD45RA+ naive T cells. CDR3 region: CASGLEQQGGIGNQPQHF. The sequenced DNA: TGTGCTAGTGGTTTGGAACAACAGGGCGGGATTGGCAATCAGCCCCAGCATTTT. Full variable domain (CDR3 extended with the reference TRBV12-5 and TRBJ1-5 proteins): DARVTQTPRHKVTEMGQEVTMRCQPILGHNTVFWYRQTMMQGLELLAYFRNRAPLDDSGMPKDRFSAEMPDATLATLKIQPSEPRDSAVYFCASGLEQQGGIGNQPQHFGDGTRLSIL.